The 24 T cell receptor beta chains given below trace back to one sample, sequenced in a study of blood T cell repertoires in COVID-19. Clones were read by immunoSEQ multiplex PCR, and TCRdb kept only the in-frame ones, dropping some. The sample shows around 190,000 clones, roughly 87% of them seen only once. Material: PBMCs or T cells enriched from blood (not recorded which). These receptors came from a man younger than 30 with acute COVID-19.

The rearrangement joins TRBV19 to TRBJ2-1; TRBD2 agrees at 9 bases. The J segment lost 5 bases and the V segment lost 6 bases, leaving 8 bases of the junction unmatched. This CDR3 has 15 residues. CDR1 and CDR2 from the germline V gene are LNHDA and SQIVND (reference sequence). The CDR3 DNA sequence: TGTGCCAGTAGCTTAAGCGGGAGGAGAAACAATGAGCAGTTCTTC. As protein: CASSLSGRRNNEQFF.

This sequence joins TRBV7-9 and TRBJ2-7; no firm D call. CDR3 size: 13 residues. Germline V gives CDR1 SEHNR, CDR2 FQNEAQ (reference sequence). V was pared by 4 bases and J by 4 bases, with 11 bases between. The CDR3 sequence is CASSSSRFYEQYF. CDR3 in DNA: TGTGCCAGCAGCTCATCGAGGTTTTACGAGCAGTACTTC.

The V and J genes are TRBV27 and TRBJ2-7; 11 bases fit TRBD2. This CDR3 spans 14 amino acids. From germline, CDR1 is MNHEY and CDR2 SMNVEV (reference sequence). The V and J ends lost 9 bases and 3 bases, in that order; junction bases with no gene match: 7. CDR3 sequence: CASKGTSGNYEQYF. DNA of the CDR3: TGTGCCAGTAAAGGGACTAGCGGAAACTACGAGCAGTACTTC.

The rearrangement links TRBV5-4 to TRBJ2-5; 10 positions agree with TRBD2. This CDR3 contains 16 residues. Germline V gene data show CDR1 as SGHNT and CDR2 as YYREEE (reference sequence). J gave up 4 bases and V 0 bases, and 6 bases lay outside the gene matches. CDR3 protein: CASSLEPKREGETQYF. The CDR3 DNA follows: TGTGCCAGCAGCTTGGAACCCAAGCGGGAGGGAGAGACCCAGTACTTC.

The chain couples TRBV28 to TRBJ1-5; tentatively, D is TRBD1 (5 bases). Germline loops: CDR1 MDHEN, CDR2 SYDVKM. CDR3 length: 13 amino acids. Trimming left V 5 bases short and J 4 bases short, with 9 bases between. The CDR3 bases are TGTGCCAGCAGTCTCGGACAAAATCAGCCCCAGCATTTT. The encoded protein is CASSLGQNQPQHF.

The J gene is TRBJ2-5, the V gene TRBV7-6, with 12 bases matching TRBD2. With V trimmed by 2 bases and J by 4 bases, 5 bases remained unmatched. The CDR3 consists of 16 residues. Germline lookup yields CDR1 SGHVS and CDR2 FNYEAQ. The CDR3 DNA reads as TGTGCCAGCAGCTTAACCCTAGCGGGAGGGGGAGAGACCCAGTACTTC. This translates into CASSLTLAGGGETQYF. The whole variable domain, remainder taken from reference TRBV7-6 and TRBJ2-5, is GAGVSQSPRYKVTKRGQDVALRCDPISGHVSLYWYRQALGQGPEFLTYFNYEAQQDKSGLPNDRFSAERPEGSISTLTIQRTEQRDSAMYRCASSLTLAGGGETQYFGPGTRLLVL.

This chain joins TRBV5-5 and TRBJ2-3; D is possibly TRBD1 (5 bases). CDR1 SGHKS and CDR2 YYEKEE come from the germline V gene (reference sequence). This CDR3 spans 14 amino acids. V lost 2 bases to trimming and J lost 0 bases, with 7 bases between them. CDR3 sequence: CASSFRQSTDTQYF. CDR3 nucleotides: TGTGCCAGCAGCTTCCGACAGAGCACAGATACGCAGTATTTT.

This clone was counted a single time. The rearrangement links TRBV27 to TRBJ1-6, with TRBD1 identical over 9 bases. With 6 bases clipped from V and 3 bases from J, the junction kept 6 bases outside the gene matches. The CDR3 spans 16 residues. Germline assignment: CDR1 MNHEY and CDR2 SMNVEV (reference sequence). The CDR3 loop is CASRSPGQGYNSPLHF. CDR3 nucleotide sequence: TGTGCCAGCAGATCTCCGGGACAGGGCTATAATTCACCCCTCCACTTT.

V gene TRBV27 combines with J gene TRBJ2-7; TRBD2 matches at 7 bases. J was trimmed by 4 bases and V by 8 bases; bases with no gene match: 11. The CDR3 sequence is 14 residues long. Germline lookup yields CDR1 MNHEY and CDR2 SMNVEV (reference sequence). CDR3 region: CASWEGPPRYEQYF. CDR3 sequence (DNA): TGTGCCAGCTGGGAGGGGCCCCCTAGGTACGAGCAGTACTTC.

This clone was counted once. The V gene is TRBV30, the J gene TRBJ2-7; TRBD2 matches at 10 bases. CDR1 GTSNPN and CDR2 SVGIG come from the germline V gene (reference sequence). V dropped 2 bases and J dropped 5; count of bases not matched to a gene: 9. The CDR3 contains 15 residues. Here the CDR3 reads CAWSRLGLAGDEQYF. DNA for the CDR3: TGTGCCTGGAGTCGGCTGGGGCTAGCGGGAGACGAGCAGTACTTC. Together with reference TRBV30 and TRBJ2-7, the CDR3 gives the full variable domain: SQTIHQWPATLVQPVGSPLSLECTVEGTSNPNLYWYRQAAGRGLQLLFYSVGIGQISSEVPQNLSASRPQDRQFILSSKKLLLSDSGFYLCAWSRLGLAGDEQYFGPGTRLTVT.

This chain uses TRBV4-1 with TRBJ1-1, with D unresolved. Germline V gives CDR1 MGHRA, CDR2 YSYEKL. V was clipped by 0 bases and J by 5 bases, with 7 bases between them. This CDR3 contains 13 residues. CDR3 region: CASSQEVSTEAFF. The CDR3 DNA follows: TGCGCCAGCAGCCAAGAGGTTAGTACTGAAGCTTTCTTT.

V gene TRBV30 combines with J gene TRBJ2-2; D not certain. Germline V CDR1 and CDR2: GTSNPN, SVGIG (reference sequence). The CDR3 spans 12 residues. With 4 bases removed from V and 1 base from J, the gap between germline ends came to 4 bases. As DNA, the CDR3 is TGTGCCTGGAAGAGGAACACCGGGGAGCTGTTTTTT. Translation: CAWKRNTGELFF.

This chain joins TRBV5-6 and TRBJ1-2; 7 nucleotides agree with TRBD1. Looked up from germline, CDR1 is SGHDT and CDR2 is YYEEEE. This CDR3 is 13 amino acids long. With 2 bases clipped from V and 6 bases from J, the junction kept 4 bases outside the gene matches. CDR3 coding DNA: TGTGCCAGCAGCTTCGACAGGGCCAATGGCTACACCTTC. Encoded protein: CASSFDRANGYTF.

Here the CDR3 DNA reads TGTGCCAGCAGCCCCCCCTCCGCCTACGAGCAGTACTTC. It codes for CASSPPSAYEQYF. This chain joins TRBV6-5 and TRBJ2-7; D call uncertain. Per germline, CDR1 MNHEY and CDR2 SVGAGI. The CDR3 totals 13 residues. Trimming cost V 6 bases and J 2 bases, with 11 bases left between them.

This chain connects TRBV27 to TRBJ2-7, with 7 nucleotides matching TRBD1. The CDR3 is 13 residues long. V was pared by 6 bases and J by 7 bases, with 9 bases of the junction left unmatched. Germline V gives CDR1 MNHEY, CDR2 SMNVEV (reference sequence). The CDR3 sequence: CASSQGEYQEQYF. The CDR3 DNA follows: TGTGCCAGCAGCCAGGGGGAGTACCAGGAGCAGTACTTC.

This clone was seen more than once but under ten times. J is TRBJ1-1 and V is TRBV28; 7 nucleotides match TRBD1. The germline V gene has CDR1 MDHEN and CDR2 SYDVKM. V dropped 5 bases and J dropped 1; count of bases not matched to a gene: 7. The CDR3 runs 15 residues. CDR3 in DNA: TGTGCCAGCAGTCGGACAGGTATTGAGAACACTGAAGCTTTCTTT. Residues: CASSRTGIENTEAFF.

This chain joins TRBV5-4 and TRBJ1-4; TRBD1 might be the D (5 bases). The CDR3 runs to 15 residues. Trimming stripped 4 bases from V and 5 bases from J, with 15 bases between. Germline CDR1 reads SGHNT; CDR2 reads YYREEE (reference sequence). Here the CDR3 reads CASSRGGSENEKLFF. Written as DNA, the CDR3 is TGTGCCAGCAGCAGGGGTGGGTCAGAGAATGAAAAACTGTTTTTT.

This sequence joins TRBV3-1 (or the pseudogene TRBV3-2) and TRBJ1-1; no firm D call. Germline CDR1 LGHDT, CDR2 YNNKEL (reference sequence). The ends were cut back, 0 bases at V and 1 base at J, with 21 bases in the middle. This CDR3 comprises 19 residues. The CDR3 loop is CASSQETVRELYENTEAFF. The CDR3 DNA is TGTGCCAGCAGCCAAGAAACAGTTCGAGAACTTTATGAGAACACTGAAGCTTTCTTT.

This chain links TRBV28 with TRBJ2-4; TRBD2 aligns across 9 bases. Germline CDR1 is MDHEN and CDR2 is SYDVKM. The length of the CDR3 is 19 residues. V shed 0 bases, J shed 1 base, and the junction held 10 bases outside the gene matches. This CDR3 is CASSLWREGLRMAKNIQYF. The CDR3 nucleotides read TGTGCCAGCAGTTTATGGCGGGAGGGCCTCAGGATGGCCAAAAACATTCAGTACTTC.

This rearrangement joins TRBV9 to TRBJ2-1, with D unresolved. The CDR3 has 12 residues. V lost 0 bases and J 5 bases, leaving 3 bases between the germline ends. CDR1 SGDLS and CDR2 YYNGEE come from the germline V gene. The chain's CDR3 is CASSVGDNEQFF. CDR3 DNA sequence: TGTGCCAGCAGCGTAGGCGACAATGAGCAGTTCTTC.

J is TRBJ2-2 and V is TRBV7-3, with D perhaps matching TRBD2 (7 bases). The germline V gene encodes CDR1 SGHTA and CDR2 FQGTGA. V lost 0 bases and J lost 5, with 16 bases in between. The CDR3 has 17 residues. CDR3 in amino acids: CASSLTAGARVTGELFF. The CDR3 DNA reads TGTGCCAGCAGCTTAACTGCGGGGGCTAGGGTGACCGGGGAGCTGTTTTTT.

The chain uses TRBV27 and TRBJ2-7, with 9 positions matching TRBD2. Losses at the gene ends were 3 bases for V and 0 bases for J; bases not matched to a gene: 6. The germline V gene encodes CDR1 MNHEY and CDR2 SMNVEV (reference sequence). The CDR3 contains 16 residues. CDR3 bases: TGTGCCAGCAGTTTGGGTAGCGGGAGCCCCTCCTACGAGCAGTACTTC. Translating it yields CASSLGSGSPSYEQYF.

The chain employs TRBV27 and TRBJ2-6; 8 bases agree with TRBD1. CDR3 length equals 18 residues. J lost 0 bases, V lost 3 bases, and 7 bases had no gene match. Germline CDR1 is MNHEY and CDR2 is SMNVEV (reference sequence). The CDR3, as DNA: TGTGCCAGCAGTTTTCACACAGGGGGATTCTCTGGGGCCAACGTCCTGACTTTC. As protein: CASSFHTGGFSGANVLTF.

This clone was picked up a small number of times. The chain uses TRBV2 and TRBJ2-7; 10 bases are a match to TRBD1. After removal of 5 bases from V and 2 bases from J, the junction contained 3 bases not matched to a gene. The CDR3 contains 14 residues. CDR1 and CDR2 (germline): SNHLY, FYNNEI. The CDR3 DNA sequence: TGTGCCAGCAGTCCGGGACAGGGGACCTACGAGCAGTACTTC. Translating it yields CASSPGQGTYEQYF.